This entry lists 5 T cell receptor beta chains sequenced from one sample in a study of blood T cell repertoires in COVID-19. The protocol was immunoSEQ multiplex PCR, while the TCRdb copy is restricted to in-frame clones and leaves out a portion. The profile covers roughly 200,000 clones, with about 86% appearing a single time and 3.8% taken by the ten largest. Sequencing was carried out using PBMCs or T cells enriched from blood (not recorded which). These receptors came from a woman aged 40 to 55 with acute COVID-19.

CDR3 in amino acids: CASSPSGGMRMNTEAFF. The CDR3 DNA sequence: TGTGCCAGCTCACCGTCGGGGGGAATGCGGATGAACACTGAAGCTTTCTTT. The rearrangement joins TRBV18 to TRBJ1-1; D perhaps matches TRBD1 (5 bases). The length of the CDR3 is 17 residues. V was cut by 3 bases and J by 0 bases, with 17 bases left in between. From germline, CDR1 is KGHSH and CDR2 LQKENI.

The J gene is TRBJ1-6, the V gene TRBV11-2; tentatively, D is TRBD1 (6 bases). This CDR3 region has 15 residues. From germline, CDR1 is SGHAT and CDR2 FQNNGV. Trimming cost V 1 base and J 10 bases, with 14 bases left between them. CDR3 residues: CASSLGSQGKSPLHF. CDR3 DNA: TGTGCCAGCAGCTTAGGGTCGCAGGGGAAATCACCCCTCCACTTT.

The chain couples TRBV19 to TRBJ2-7; D possibly corresponds to TRBD1 (6 bases). The V gene lost 3 bases and the J gene lost 2 bases, with 11 bases spanning the gap. The germline gives CDR1 LNHDA, CDR2 SQIVND (reference sequence). This CDR3 is 14 amino acids long. The CDR3 sequence is CASSIMGAPYEQYF. The CDR3 DNA reads TGTGCCAGTAGTATCATGGGGGCACCCTACGAGCAGTACTTC.

This chain joins TRBV28 and TRBJ2-7; a weak D match, TRBD2 (5 bases). V was clipped by 2 bases and J by 3 bases, with 5 bases between them. Germline V CDR1 and CDR2: MDHEN, SYDVKM. CDR3 size: 12 residues. The CDR3 DNA follows: TGTGCCAGCAGTTTAGAGGGCTACGAGCAGTACTTC. The encoded protein is CASSLEGYEQYF. The complete variable domain, with remaining parts taken from reference TRBV28 and TRBJ2-7, reads DVKVTQSSRYLVKRTGEKVFLECVQDMDHENMFWYRQDPGLGLRLIYFSYDVKMKEKGDIPEGYSVSREKKERFSLILESASTNQTSMYLCASSLEGYEQYFGPGTRLTVT.

This chain joins TRBV21-1 and TRBJ2-7; TRBD2, the table's D call, lacks a check against the DNA. TRBV21-1 is marked as a pseudogene. CDR3 length: 19 residues. The DNA of the CDR3 is TGTGCCAGCACGTTACGGGAATCTCATCTCTCCCTGGTAACCTACGAGCAGTACTTC. Its protein product is CASTLRESHLSLVTYEQYF.